The clone carrying this T cell receptor beta chain was detected a few times. The data are from a study of early T cells in non-severe SARS-CoV-2 infection. The CDR3 spans 11 residues. Trimming removed 1 base from V and 9 bases from J, with 1 base in between. Germline lookup yields CDR1 SGHTA and CDR2 FQGNSA. One entry per CDR3 protein results from TCRdb running MiXCR on the 5' RACE reads. The sample contains 55,000 to 75,000 distinct CDR3 sequences, 6% to 8.5% of which appear only once. The chain carries TRBV7-2 and TRBJ1-6; D uncertain. Source material: whole blood. The TCR originated in an adult who was a healthcare worker with PCR-confirmed SARS-CoV-2 infection or an uninfected control (not recorded which). Here the CDR3 DNA reads TGTGCCAGCAGCTTAGGTTCACCCCTCCACTTT. Protein product: CASSLGSPLHF.